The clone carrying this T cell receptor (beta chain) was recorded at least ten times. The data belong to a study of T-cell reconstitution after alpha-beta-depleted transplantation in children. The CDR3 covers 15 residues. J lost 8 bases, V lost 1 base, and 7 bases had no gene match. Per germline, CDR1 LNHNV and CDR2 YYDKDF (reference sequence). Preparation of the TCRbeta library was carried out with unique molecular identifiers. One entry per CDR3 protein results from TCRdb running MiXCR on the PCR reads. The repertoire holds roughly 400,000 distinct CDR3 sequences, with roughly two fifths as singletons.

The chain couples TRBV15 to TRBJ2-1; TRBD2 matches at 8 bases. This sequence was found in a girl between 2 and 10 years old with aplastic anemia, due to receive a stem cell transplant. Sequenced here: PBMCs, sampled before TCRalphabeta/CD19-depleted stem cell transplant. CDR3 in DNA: TGTGCCACCAGCAGAGTACACGGGAGGGCCGATGAGCAGTTCTTC. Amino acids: CATSRVHGRADEQFF.